This TCR beta chain was sequenced in a study of T-cell reconstitution after alpha-beta-depleted transplantation in children. The trim removed 0 bases at V and 6 bases at J, leaving 9 bases unmatched. The CDR3 has 17 residues. CDR1 and CDR2 (germline): LGHNA, YNFKEQ. Preparing the TCRbeta library involved the use of unique molecular identifiers. TCRdb reprocessed the PCR reads via MiXCR and lists one record per CDR3 protein. Of hundreds of thousands of distinct CDR3 sequences in the sample, under 15% were seen once. As concerns this clonotype: Antigen specificity is unknown.

Findings of the study overall: Reportedly, only several hundred clones from non-depleted graft cells drove alpha-beta T-cell counts at about two months. At one year after transplant, newly produced T cells mostly accounted for T-cell counts and diversity. Some patients owed their high day-60 TCRbeta diversity to surviving recipient T cells and thymic progenitors.

The chain recombines TRBV4-2 with TRBJ2-1; TRBD1 matches 9 bases. The sequence was collected from a girl aged 2 to 10 with congenital amegakaryocytic thrombocytopenia, due to receive a stem cell transplant. The material sequenced was PBMCs, taken before TCRalphabeta/CD19-depleted stem cell transplant. The CDR3 sequence is CASSQDQTGGPLNEQFF. The CDR3 DNA reads as TGTGCCAGCAGCCAAGACCAGACAGGGGGTCCTCTCAATGAGCAGTTCTTC.